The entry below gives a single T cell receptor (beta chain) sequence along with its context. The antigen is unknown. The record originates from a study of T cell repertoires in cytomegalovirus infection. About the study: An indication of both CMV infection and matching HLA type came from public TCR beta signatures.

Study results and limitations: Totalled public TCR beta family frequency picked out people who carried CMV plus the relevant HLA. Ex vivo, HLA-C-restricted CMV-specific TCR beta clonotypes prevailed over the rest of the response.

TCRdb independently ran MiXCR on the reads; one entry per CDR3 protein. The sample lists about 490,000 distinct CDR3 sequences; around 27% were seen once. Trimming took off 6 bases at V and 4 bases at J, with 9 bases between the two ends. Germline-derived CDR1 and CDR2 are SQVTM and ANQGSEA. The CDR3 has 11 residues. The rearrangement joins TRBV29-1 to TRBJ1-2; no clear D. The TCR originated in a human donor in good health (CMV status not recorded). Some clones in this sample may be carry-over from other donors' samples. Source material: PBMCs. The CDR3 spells CSVRVGYGYTF. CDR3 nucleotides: TGCAGCGTACGAGTCGGCTATGGCTACACCTTC.